The clone carrying this T cell receptor (beta chain) turned up a few times. TCRdb called the PCR reads again in MiXCR, with one record for every CDR3 protein. The sample yields roughly 300,000 distinct CDR3 sequences, roughly 24% seen once. The data were taken from a study of molecular identifiers for immune sequencing clone quantification. Germline trimming cut 1 base from V and 3 bases from J; bases unmatched to any gene: 2. This CDR3 has 15 amino acids. Germline values: CDR1 LGHNA, CDR2 YSLEER. The TCR comes from a human donor in good health. Some libraries in this study had Jurkat cell RNA spiked in. The sample comprised naive CD8+ T cells from blood, with Jurkat cell RNA spiked in. Subset: FACS-sorted CD8+CD4-CCR7+CD45RA+ naive T cells. This chain uses TRBV4-3 with TRBJ2-1; TRBD2 matches at 8 bases. CDR3 loop: CASSQATSDYNEQFF. The CDR3 DNA reads as TGCGCCAGCAGCCAAGCGACTAGCGACTACAATGAGCAGTTCTTC.